This TCR beta chain came from a study of CD8 T cells in Susac syndrome. Sequencing of TCR beta was performed on blood CD8+ T cells and on blood CD4+ T cells. Both CD4+ and CD8+ T cells were negatively isolated, and TEMRA cells underwent FACS enrichment. The V gene lost 1 base and the J gene lost 3 bases, with 10 bases spanning the gap. This CDR3 has 14 amino acids. Germline V CDR1 and CDR2: SGHDT, YYEEEE. Reverse transcription of about 0.5 to 1 ug RNA used random hexamers. The amplification used immunoSEQ multiplex PCR on TCR beta CDR3; it spanned 54 Vbeta and 13 Jbeta. TCRdb reanalysed the immunoSEQ multiplex PCR reads using MiXCR and keeps one entry per CDR3 protein. The sample carries some 150,000 distinct CDR3 sequences, 94% recorded once.

Sequencing was performed on CD8+ T cells from PBMCs. The chain carries TRBV5-6 and TRBJ1-1; D uncertain. The receptor comes from a human donor in good health. The CDR3 region is CASSLPTDYTEAFF. As DNA, the CDR3 is TGTGCCAGCAGCTTGCCTACAGACTACACTGAAGCTTTCTTT.